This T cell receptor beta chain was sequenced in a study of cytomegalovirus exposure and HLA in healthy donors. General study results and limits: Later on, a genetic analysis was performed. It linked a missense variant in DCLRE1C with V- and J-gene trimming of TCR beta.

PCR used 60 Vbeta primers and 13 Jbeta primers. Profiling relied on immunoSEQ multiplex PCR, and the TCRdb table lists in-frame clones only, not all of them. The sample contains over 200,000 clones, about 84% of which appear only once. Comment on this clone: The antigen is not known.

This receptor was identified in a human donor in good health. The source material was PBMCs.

CDR3: CASSLGLSLDRVTEAFF. DNA of the CDR3: TGTGCCAGCAGCTTAGGGCTATCCTTGGACAGGGTCACTGAAGCTTTCTTT. The genes are TRBV7-9 and TRBJ1-1; 8 bases are a match to TRBD1. The trim removed 1 base at V and 4 bases at J, leaving 11 bases unmatched. Germline CDR1 is SEHNR and CDR2 is FQNEAQ (reference sequence). This CDR3 has 17 residues.